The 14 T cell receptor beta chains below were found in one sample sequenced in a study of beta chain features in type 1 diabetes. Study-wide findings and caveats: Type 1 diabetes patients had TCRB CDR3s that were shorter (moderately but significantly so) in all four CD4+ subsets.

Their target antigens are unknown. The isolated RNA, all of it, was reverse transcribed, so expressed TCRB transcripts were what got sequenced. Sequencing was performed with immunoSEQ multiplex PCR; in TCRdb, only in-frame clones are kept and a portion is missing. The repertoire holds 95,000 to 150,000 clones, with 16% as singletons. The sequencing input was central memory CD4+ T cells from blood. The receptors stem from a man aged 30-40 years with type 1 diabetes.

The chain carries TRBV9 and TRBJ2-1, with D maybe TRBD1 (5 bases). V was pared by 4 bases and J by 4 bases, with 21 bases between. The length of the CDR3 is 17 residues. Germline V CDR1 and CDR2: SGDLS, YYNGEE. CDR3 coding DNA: TGTGCCAGCAGCCCCGTCCCGGCAAGACAGAAGTACAATGAGCAGTTCTTC. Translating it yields CASSPVPARQKYNEQFF. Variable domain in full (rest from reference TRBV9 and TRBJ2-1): DSGVTQTPKHLITATGQRVTLRCSPRSGDLSVYWYQQSLDQGLQFLIQYYNGEERAKGNILERFSAQQFPDLHSELNLSSLELGDSALYFCASSPVPARQKYNEQFFGPGTRLTVL.

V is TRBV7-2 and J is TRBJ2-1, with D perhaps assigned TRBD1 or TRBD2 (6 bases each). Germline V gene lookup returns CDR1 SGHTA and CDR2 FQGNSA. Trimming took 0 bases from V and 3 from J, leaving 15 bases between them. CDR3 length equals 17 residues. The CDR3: CASSLALPGEVYNEQFF. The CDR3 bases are TGTGCCAGCAGCTTAGCGCTCCCAGGGGAGGTCTACAATGAGCAGTTCTTC.

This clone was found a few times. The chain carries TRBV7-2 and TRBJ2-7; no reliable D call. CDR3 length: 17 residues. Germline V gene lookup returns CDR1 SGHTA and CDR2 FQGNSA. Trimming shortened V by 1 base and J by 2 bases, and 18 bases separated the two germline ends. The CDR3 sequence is CASSLVPAITLTYEQYF. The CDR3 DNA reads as TGTGCCAGCAGCTTAGTCCCAGCTATTACACTAACCTACGAGCAGTACTTC.

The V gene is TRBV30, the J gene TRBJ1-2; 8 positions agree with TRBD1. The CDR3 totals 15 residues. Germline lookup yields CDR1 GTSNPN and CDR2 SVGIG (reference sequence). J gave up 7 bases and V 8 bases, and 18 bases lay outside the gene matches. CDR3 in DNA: TGTGCCCGCACCCCAACAGGGGGGCAGCTCGGTGGCTACACCTTC. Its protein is CARTPTGGQLGGYTF. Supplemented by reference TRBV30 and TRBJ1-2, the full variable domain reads SQTIHQWPATLVQPVGSPLSLECTVEGTSNPNLYWYRQAAGRGLQLLFYSVGIGQISSEVPQNLSASRPQDRQFILSSKKLLLSDSGFYLCARTPTGGQLGGYTFGSGTRLTVV.

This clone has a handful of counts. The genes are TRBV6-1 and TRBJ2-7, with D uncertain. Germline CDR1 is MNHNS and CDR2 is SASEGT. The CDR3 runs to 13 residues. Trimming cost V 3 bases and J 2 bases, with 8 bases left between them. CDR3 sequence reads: CASSDQPAYEQYF. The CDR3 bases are TGTGCCAGCAGTGATCAGCCAGCCTACGAGCAGTACTTC.

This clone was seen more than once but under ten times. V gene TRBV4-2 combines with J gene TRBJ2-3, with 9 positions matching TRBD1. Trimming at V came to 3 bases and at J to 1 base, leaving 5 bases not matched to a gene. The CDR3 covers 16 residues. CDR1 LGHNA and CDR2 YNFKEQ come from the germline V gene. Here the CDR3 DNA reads TGTGCCAGCAGCCACAGACAGGGGGATGGCACAGATACGCAGTATTTT. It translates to CASSHRQGDGTDTQYF.

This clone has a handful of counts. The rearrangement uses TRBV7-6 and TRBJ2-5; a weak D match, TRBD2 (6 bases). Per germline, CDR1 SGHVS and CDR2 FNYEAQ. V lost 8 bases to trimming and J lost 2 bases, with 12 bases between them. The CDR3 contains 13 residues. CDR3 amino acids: CASASVGQETQYF. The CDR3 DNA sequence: TGTGCCAGCGCTAGCGTAGGACAAGAGACCCAGTACTTC.

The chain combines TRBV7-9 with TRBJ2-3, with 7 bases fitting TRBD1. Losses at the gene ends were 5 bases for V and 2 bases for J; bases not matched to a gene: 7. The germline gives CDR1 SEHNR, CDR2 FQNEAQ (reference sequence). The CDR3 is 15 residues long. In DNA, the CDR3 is TGTGCCAGCAGCACGGGGACAGAGTCCACAGATACGCAGTATTTT. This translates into CASSTGTESTDTQYF.

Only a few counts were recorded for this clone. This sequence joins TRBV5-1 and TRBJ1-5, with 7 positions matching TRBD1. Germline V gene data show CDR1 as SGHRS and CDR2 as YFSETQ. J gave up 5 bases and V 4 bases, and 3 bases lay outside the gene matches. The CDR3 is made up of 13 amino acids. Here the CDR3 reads CASSLDRDQPQHF. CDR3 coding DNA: TGCGCCAGCAGCCTTGACAGGGATCAGCCCCAGCATTTT.

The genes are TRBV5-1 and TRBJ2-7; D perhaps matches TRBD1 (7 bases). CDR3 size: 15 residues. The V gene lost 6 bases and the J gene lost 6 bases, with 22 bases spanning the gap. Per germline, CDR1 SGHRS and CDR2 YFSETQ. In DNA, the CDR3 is TGCGCCAGCACCACCAACGGACAGGCAGCGGGCGAGCAGTACTTC. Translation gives CASTTNGQAAGEQYF. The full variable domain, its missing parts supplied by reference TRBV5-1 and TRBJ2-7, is KAGVTQTPRYLIKTRGQQVTLSCSPISGHRSVSWYQQTPGQGLQFLFEYFSETQRNKGNFPGRFSGRQFSNSRSEMNVSTLELGDSALYLCASTTNGQAAGEQYFGPGTRLTVT.

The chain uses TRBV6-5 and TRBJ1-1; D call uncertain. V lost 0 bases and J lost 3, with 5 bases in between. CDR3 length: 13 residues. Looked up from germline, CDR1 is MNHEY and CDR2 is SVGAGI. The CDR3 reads CASSYSYHTEAFF. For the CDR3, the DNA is TGTGCCAGCAGTTACTCTTATCACACTGAAGCTTTCTTT.

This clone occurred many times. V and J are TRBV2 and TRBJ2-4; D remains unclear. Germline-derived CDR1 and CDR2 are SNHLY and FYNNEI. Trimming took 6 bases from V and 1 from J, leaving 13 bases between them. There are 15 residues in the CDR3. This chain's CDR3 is CASSFQAAAKNIQYF. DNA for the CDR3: TGTGCCAGCAGCTTCCAGGCGGCGGCCAAAAACATTCAGTACTTC.

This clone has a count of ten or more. The CDR3 DNA reads as TGTGCCAGCTCACCAAATTGGGCCGGAGAAGAGACCCAGTACTTC. This gives the protein CASSPNWAGEETQYF. The chain couples TRBV18 to TRBJ2-5; no definite D call. The germline V gene encodes CDR1 KGHSH and CDR2 LQKENI. The CDR3 has 15 amino acids. Trimming cost V 2 bases and J 3 bases, with 13 bases left between them.

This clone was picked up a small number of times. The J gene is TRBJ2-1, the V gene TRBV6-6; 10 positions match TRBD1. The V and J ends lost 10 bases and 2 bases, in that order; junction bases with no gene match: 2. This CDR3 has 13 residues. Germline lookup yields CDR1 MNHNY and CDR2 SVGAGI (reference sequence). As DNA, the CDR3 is TGTGCCACCGGACAGGGGGCCTACAATGAGCAGTTCTTC. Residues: CATGQGAYNEQFF.